The present entry profiles one TCR beta chain with its context. The data originate from a study of blood T cell repertoires in COVID-19. Whole-study context: Whether acute or convalescent, the COVID-19 samples came from the United States, Italy and Spain. Sample material is recorded as cDNA or gDNA derived from T cells, B-cell-depleted T cells, or PBMCs.

Original analysis: Counts of nucleated cells, estimated from reference gene primer amplification, were obtained. Sequencing used immunoSEQ multiplex PCR; TCRdb keeps in-frame clones, though not all of them. Clonal size and the V and J genes are those of that table, whereas D and trimming came from the DNA. The table lists 150,000 to 200,000 clones, roughly 89% of them singletons. This CDR3 is built from 15 residues. The V and J ends lost 4 bases and 4 bases, in that order; junction bases with no gene match: 6. The germline CDR1 and CDR2 sequences are KGHSH and LQKENI. This sequence joins TRBV18 and TRBJ2-7, with 11 bases that match TRBD2. The source is a man between 18 and 29 years old with active or convalescent COVID-19. Sequencing was performed on peripheral blood. DNA of the CDR3: TGTGCCAGCTCACAACGGACTAGCGGGTCGTACGAGCAGTACTTC. Its protein is CASSQRTSGSYEQYF.